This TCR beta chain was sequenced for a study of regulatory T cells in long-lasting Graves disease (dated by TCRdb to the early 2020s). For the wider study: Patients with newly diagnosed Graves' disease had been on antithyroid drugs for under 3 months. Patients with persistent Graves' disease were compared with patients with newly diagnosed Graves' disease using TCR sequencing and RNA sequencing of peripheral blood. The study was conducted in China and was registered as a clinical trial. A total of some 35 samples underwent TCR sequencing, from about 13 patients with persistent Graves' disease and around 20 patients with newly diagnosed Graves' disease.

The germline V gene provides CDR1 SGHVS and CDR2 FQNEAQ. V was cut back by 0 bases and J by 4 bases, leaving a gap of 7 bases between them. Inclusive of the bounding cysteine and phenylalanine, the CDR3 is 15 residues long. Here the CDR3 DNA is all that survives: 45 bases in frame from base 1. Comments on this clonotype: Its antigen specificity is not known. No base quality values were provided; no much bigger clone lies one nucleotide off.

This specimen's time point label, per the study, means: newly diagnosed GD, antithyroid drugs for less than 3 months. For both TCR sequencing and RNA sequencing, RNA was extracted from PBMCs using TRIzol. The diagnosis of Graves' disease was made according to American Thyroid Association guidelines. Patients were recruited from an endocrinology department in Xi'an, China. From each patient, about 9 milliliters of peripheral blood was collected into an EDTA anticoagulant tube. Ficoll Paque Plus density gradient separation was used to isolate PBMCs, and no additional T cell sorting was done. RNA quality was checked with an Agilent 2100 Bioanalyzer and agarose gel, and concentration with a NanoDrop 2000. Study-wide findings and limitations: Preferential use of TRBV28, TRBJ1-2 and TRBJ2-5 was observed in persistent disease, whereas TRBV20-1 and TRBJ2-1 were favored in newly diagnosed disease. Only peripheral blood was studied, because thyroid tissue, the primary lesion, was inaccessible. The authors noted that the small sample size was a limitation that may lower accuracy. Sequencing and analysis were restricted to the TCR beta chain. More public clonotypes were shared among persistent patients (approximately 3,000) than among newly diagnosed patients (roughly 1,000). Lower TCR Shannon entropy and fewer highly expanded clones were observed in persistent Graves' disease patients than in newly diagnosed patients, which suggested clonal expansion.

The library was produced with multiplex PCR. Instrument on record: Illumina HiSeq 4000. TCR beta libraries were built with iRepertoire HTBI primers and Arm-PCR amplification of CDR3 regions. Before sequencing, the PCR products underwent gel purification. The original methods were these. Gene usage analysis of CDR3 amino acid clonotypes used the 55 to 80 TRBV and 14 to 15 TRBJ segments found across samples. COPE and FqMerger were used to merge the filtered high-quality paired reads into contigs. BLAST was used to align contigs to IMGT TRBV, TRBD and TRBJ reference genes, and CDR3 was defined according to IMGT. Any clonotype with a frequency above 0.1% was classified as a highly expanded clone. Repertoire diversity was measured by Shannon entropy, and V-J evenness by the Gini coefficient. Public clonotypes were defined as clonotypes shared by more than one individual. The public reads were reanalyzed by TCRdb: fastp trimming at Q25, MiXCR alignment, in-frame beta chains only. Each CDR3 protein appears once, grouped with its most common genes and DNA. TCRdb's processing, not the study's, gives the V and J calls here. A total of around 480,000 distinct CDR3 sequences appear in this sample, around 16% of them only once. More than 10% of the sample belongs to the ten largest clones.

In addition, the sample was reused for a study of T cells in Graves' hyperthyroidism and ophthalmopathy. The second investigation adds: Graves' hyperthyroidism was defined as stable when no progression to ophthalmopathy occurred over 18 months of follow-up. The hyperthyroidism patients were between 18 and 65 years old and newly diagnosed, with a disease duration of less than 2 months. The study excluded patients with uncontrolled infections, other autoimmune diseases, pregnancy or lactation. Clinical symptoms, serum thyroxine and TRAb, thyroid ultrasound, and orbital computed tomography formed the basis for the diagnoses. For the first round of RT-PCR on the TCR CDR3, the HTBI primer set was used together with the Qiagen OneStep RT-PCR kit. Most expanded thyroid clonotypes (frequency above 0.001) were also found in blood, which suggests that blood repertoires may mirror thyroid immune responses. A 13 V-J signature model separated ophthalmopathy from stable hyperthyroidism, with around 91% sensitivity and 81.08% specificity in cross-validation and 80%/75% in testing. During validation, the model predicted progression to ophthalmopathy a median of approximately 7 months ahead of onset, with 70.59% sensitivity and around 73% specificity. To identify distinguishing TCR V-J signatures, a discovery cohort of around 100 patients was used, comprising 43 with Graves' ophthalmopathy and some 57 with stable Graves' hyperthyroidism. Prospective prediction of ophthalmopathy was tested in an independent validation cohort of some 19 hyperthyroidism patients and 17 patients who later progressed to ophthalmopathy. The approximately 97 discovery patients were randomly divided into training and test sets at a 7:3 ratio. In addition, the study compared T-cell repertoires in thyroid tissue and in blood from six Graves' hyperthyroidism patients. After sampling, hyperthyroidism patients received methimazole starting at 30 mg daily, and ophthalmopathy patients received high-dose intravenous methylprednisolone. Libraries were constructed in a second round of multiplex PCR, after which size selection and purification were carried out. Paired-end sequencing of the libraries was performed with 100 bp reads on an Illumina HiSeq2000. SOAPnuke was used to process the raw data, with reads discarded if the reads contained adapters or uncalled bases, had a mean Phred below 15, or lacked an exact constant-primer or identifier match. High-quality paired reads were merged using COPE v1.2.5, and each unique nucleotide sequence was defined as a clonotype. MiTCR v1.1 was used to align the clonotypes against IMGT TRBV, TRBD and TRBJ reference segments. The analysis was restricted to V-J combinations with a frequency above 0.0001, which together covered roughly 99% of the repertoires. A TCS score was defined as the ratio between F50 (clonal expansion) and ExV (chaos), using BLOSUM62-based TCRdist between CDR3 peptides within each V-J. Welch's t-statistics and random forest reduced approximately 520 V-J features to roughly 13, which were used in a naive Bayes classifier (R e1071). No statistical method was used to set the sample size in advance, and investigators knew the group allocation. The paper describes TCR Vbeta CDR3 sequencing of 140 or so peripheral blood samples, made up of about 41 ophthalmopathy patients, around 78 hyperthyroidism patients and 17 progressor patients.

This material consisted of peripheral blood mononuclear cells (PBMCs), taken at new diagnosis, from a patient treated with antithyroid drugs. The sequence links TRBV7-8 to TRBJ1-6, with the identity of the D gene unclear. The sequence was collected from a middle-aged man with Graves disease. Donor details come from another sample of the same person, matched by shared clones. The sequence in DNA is TGTGCCAGCAGCTTAGCGGACCCTTATAATTCACCCCTCCACTTT. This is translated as CASSLADPYNSPLHF. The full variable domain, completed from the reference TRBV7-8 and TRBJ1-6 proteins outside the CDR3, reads GAGVSQSPRYKVAKRGQDVALRCDPISGHVSLFWYQQALGQGPEFLTYFQNEAQLDKSGLPSDRFFAERPEGSVSTLKIQRTQQEDSAVYLCASSLADPYNSPLHFGNGTRLTVT.